The T cell receptor beta chain described here comes from a study of breast tumors, draining lymph nodes, adjacent tissues. Whole-study findings and limits: Compared with basal-like, luminal-like tumors shared significantly more repertoire with nontumor tissue. Most tumor T cells seemingly derive from lymph node, then expand in tumor. Tumor repertoires ranked between lymph nodes and nontumor tissue in diversity, with V and J gene preferences.

This clonotype was seen ten or more times. Its specificity is unknown. Germline loops: CDR1 SEHNR, CDR2 FQNEAQ (reference sequence). This CDR3 has 16 amino acids. The V gene lost 4 bases and the J gene lost 4 bases, with 17 bases spanning the gap. TCRdb used MiXCR to reprocess the multiplex PCR reads, holding one entry per CDR3 protein. Of 75,000 to 100,000 distinct CDR3 sequences in the sample, roughly 19% were seen once. Breast cancer patients provided tissue from their axillary draining lymph nodes. The sample consisted of axillary lymph node tissue. V is TRBV7-9 and J is TRBJ2-1; no reliable D call. This TCR was sampled from a female donor with breast cancer. Some clones in this sample may be carry-over from other donors' samples. As DNA, the CDR3 is TGTGCCAGCAGCTCAGCCCGACGGGCAAGTTACAATGAGCAGTTCTTC. It yields the protein CASSSARRASYNEQFF.